This T cell receptor (beta chain) emerged from a study of technical replicates of blood from a handful of donors (dated by TCRdb to about 2017). Remarks on this clone: Its antigen is not yet known. No much larger clone is present one base from it, and per-base qualities are unavailable.

Libraries were prepared through the immunoSEQ multiplex PCR assay. TCRdb carries this immuneACCESS record with in-frame sequences only. Its versions omit some clonotypes, under half of them owing to an unresolved V gene in the studies checked, with the rest unexplained. The sample has 45,000 to 55,000 clones on record, 95% to 97% of them singletons. The ten largest clonotypes hold 0.35% to 0.5% of the sample. CDR1 and CDR2, per the germline V gene, are SGHTA and FQGNSA. The CDR3 numbers 15 residues from cysteine through phenylalanine. Only the CDR3 DNA is retained, 45 bases long and in frame from the first base. The junction shows trimming of 5 bases on V and 2 bases on J, and the gene matches do not reach 4 bases of it.

Sequenced input: T cells isolated from PBMCs. This chain joins TRBV7-2 to TRBJ1-5, with 9 bases matching TRBD1. The receptor was isolated from a human donor in good health. The nucleotides are TGTGCCAGCAGCCGTCGGACAGGGGGCAATCAGCCCCAGCATTTT. Protein translation: CASSRRTGGNQPQHF.